A single sample gave rise to the 19 T cell receptor beta chains below, sequenced in a study of blood T cell repertoires in COVID-19. The data were produced by immunoSEQ multiplex PCR, yet TCRdb's version contains in-frame clones alone and is incomplete. Here the sample spans around 94,000 clones, roughly 92% being singletons. Sample: peripheral blood. The receptors come from a woman in her 50s with COVID-19, enrolled during active disease.

The CDR3 sequence: CASSLEVSYGYTF. In DNA form, the CDR3 reads TGTGCCAGCAGCCTTGAGGTGTCCTATGGCTACACCTTC. The chain combines TRBV6-5 with TRBJ1-2; no clear D gene. Trimming stripped 6 bases from V and 4 bases from J, with 12 bases between. CDR1 and CDR2 from the germline V gene are MNHEY and SVGAGI. The CDR3 consists of 13 residues.

The chain recombines TRBV2 with TRBJ1-1; TRBD1 might be the D (5 bases). CDR1 and CDR2 from the germline V gene are SNHLY and FYNNEI. The CDR3 spans 14 residues. The ends were cut back, 7 bases at V and 6 bases at J, with 18 bases in the middle. In DNA form, the CDR3 reads TGTGCCAGCAATTCCCAGGGAGGGAGAGCTGAAGCTTTCTTT. Its translation is CASNSQGGRAEAFF.

V gene TRBV19 combines with J gene TRBJ1-4; 9 positions match TRBD1. This CDR3 region has 15 residues. Germline CDR1 LNHDA, CDR2 SQIVND (reference sequence). V gave up 5 bases and J gave up 8 bases; unmatched junction bases: 9. DNA of the CDR3: TGTGCCAGTAGTCCCACCGGGACAGGGAACGAAAAACTGTTTTTT. Its translation is CASSPTGTGNEKLFF.

V is TRBV5-1 and J is TRBJ2-1; a weak D match, TRBD1 (6 bases). The CDR3 sequence is 16 residues long. The ends were cut back, 4 bases at V and 4 bases at J, with 18 bases in the middle. Germline CDR1 and CDR2: SGHRS and YFSETQ. As DNA, the CDR3 is TGCGCCAGCAGCGTGGGACATCCCGGACTTTACAATGAGCAGTTCTTC. It specifies CASSVGHPGLYNEQFF.

This rearrangement joins TRBV25-1 to TRBJ2-3; possibly TRBD1 for D (5 bases). V lost 1 base, J lost 3 bases, and 11 bases lay in between. CDR3 length equals 15 residues. Germline V gene lookup returns CDR1 MGHDK and CDR2 SYGVNS. CDR3 nucleotides: TGTGCCAGCAGTGAATGGGGCTTGTGGACAGATACGCAGTATTTT. Encoded protein: CASSEWGLWTDTQYF.

V and J are TRBV9 and TRBJ1-1; 8 positions match TRBD1. Germline loops: CDR1 SGDLS, CDR2 YYNGEE. After removal of 0 bases from V and 6 bases from J, the junction contained 7 bases not matched to a gene. The CDR3 loop spans 15 amino acids. In DNA, the CDR3 is TGTGCCAGCAGCGTAGCCGCCGGGACAGGCTCTGAAGCTTTCTTT. The encoded protein is CASSVAAGTGSEAFF.

V usage is TRBV7-9 and J usage is TRBJ2-3; the match to TRBD2 covers 12 bases. CDR3 length: 16 residues. CDR1 and CDR2 from the germline V gene are SEHNR and FQNEAQ (reference sequence). V was pared by 5 bases and J by 4 bases, with 7 bases of the junction left unmatched. The CDR3 region has the DNA TGTGCCAGCAGCCTATCTAGCGGGGGGGCCTCAGATACGCAGTATTTT. It is translated as CASSLSSGGASDTQYF. Together with reference TRBV7-9 and TRBJ2-3, the CDR3 gives the full variable domain: DTGVSQNPRHKITKRGQNVTFRCDPISEHNRLYWYRQTLGQGPEFLTYFQNEAQLEKSRLLSDRFSAERPKGSFSTLEIQRTEQGDSAMYLCASSLSSGGASDTQYFGPGTRLTVL.

This clone was observed a single time. The chain employs TRBV2 and TRBJ1-2; 9 bases agree with TRBD1. V dropped 6 bases and J dropped 0; count of bases not matched to a gene: 2. This CDR3 is built from 14 residues. The germline V gene encodes CDR1 SNHLY and CDR2 FYNNEI. The CDR3 protein is CASRRDRANYGYTF. In nucleotides, the CDR3 is TGTGCCAGCAGGAGGGACAGGGCTAACTATGGCTACACCTTC.

The J gene is TRBJ2-1, the V gene TRBV19, with D perhaps TRBD2 (6 bases). The CDR3 spans 14 residues. Germline CDR1 reads LNHDA; CDR2 reads SQIVND (reference sequence). With 5 bases removed from V and 4 bases from J, the gap between germline ends came to 12 bases. CDR3 loop: CASSYGGIYNEQFF. The CDR3 DNA follows: TGTGCCAGTAGTTACGGGGGAATTTACAATGAGCAGTTCTTC.

The gene calls are TRBV23-1 and TRBJ1-5; no clear D gene. TRBV23-1 is an open reading frame, and its role is uncertain. This CDR3 is built from 16 residues. V dropped 1 base and J dropped 3 bases, with 13 bases sitting between them. This CDR3 is CASSQFTRVFNQPQHF. Here the CDR3 DNA reads TGCGCCAGCAGTCAATTTACGAGGGTTTTCAATCAGCCCCAGCATTTT.

The chain has TRBV5-1 and TRBJ1-2, with D possibly matching TRBD1 (6 bases). Per germline, CDR1 SGHRS and CDR2 YFSETQ. V dropped 0 bases and J dropped 6 bases, with 9 bases sitting between them. CDR3 size: 13 residues. DNA for the CDR3: TGCGCCAGCAGCTTGGAAGGGGGTCATGGCTACACCTTC. Protein product: CASSLEGGHGYTF.

In its sample, this clone was seen a few times. The sample has other DNA sequences that encode this CDR3 too. The CDR3: CASGSGLAGGTDTQYF. In DNA form, the CDR3 reads TGTGCTAGTGGTTCCGGACTAGCGGGGGGCACAGATACGCAGTATTTT. V usage is TRBV12-5 and J usage is TRBJ2-3; 13 positions match TRBD2. Germline V CDR1 and CDR2: LGHNT, FRNRAP. The CDR3 totals 16 residues. Trimming removed 4 bases from V and 1 base from J; junction bases left unmatched: 2.

The CDR3 loop reads CASRGYSGNTIYF. The CDR3 DNA reads TGTGCCAGTCGCGGGTACTCTGGAAACACCATATATTTT. The genes are TRBV5-8 and TRBJ1-3; D is unresolved. Trimming removed 8 bases at V and 0 bases at J, with 9 bases between. Germline V gene data show CDR1 as SGHTS and CDR2 as YDEGEE. CDR3 size: 13 residues.

This rearrangement joins TRBV2 to TRBJ1-4, with D possibly matching TRBD1 (5 bases). V was pared by 2 bases and J by 5 bases, with 15 bases between. Per germline, CDR1 SNHLY and CDR2 FYNNEI. CDR3 length equals 16 residues. The DNA of the CDR3 is TGTGCCAGCAGTGAACGGAGGGTGGGACCGAATGAAAAACTGTTTTTT. The encoded protein is CASSERRVGPNEKLFF.

The rearrangement joins TRBV1 to TRBJ2-7; the D call in the table, TRBD2, was not verified against the DNA. TRBV1 is a pseudogene segment. This CDR3 has 16 residues. The CDR3 region is CTPGTSGGARSYEQYV. The CDR3 DNA reads as TGCACCCCTGGGACTAGCGGGGGGGCAAGGTCCTACGAGCAGTACGTC.

The chain employs TRBV12-5 and TRBJ1-1, with D tentatively TRBD1 (5 bases). This CDR3 spans 15 amino acids. Trimming cost V 0 bases and J 1 base, with 9 bases left between them. Germline assignment: CDR1 LGHNT and CDR2 FRNRAP. The CDR3 spells CASGLVHGANTEAFF. The CDR3 DNA reads TGTGCTAGTGGTTTGGTTCATGGGGCGAACACTGAAGCTTTCTTT.

The rearrangement joins TRBV21-1 to TRBJ2-2; the table assigns TRBD2, which was not confirmed against the DNA. TRBV21-1 is a listed pseudogene. The CDR3 runs to 17 residues. As DNA, the CDR3 is TGTGCCAGCAGCCCTAGGGGGGGGGCGCGGGGCACCGGGGAGCTGTTTTTT. This sequence encodes CASSPRGGARGTGELFF.

V usage is TRBV19 and J usage is TRBJ1-6; maybe TRBD1 (5 bases). Germline CDR1 reads LNHDA; CDR2 reads SQIVND (reference sequence). This CDR3 is built from 14 residues. Trimming removed 2 bases from V and 8 bases from J, with 10 bases in between. The CDR3 protein is CASSIRGRDSPLHF. CDR3 DNA sequence: TGTGCCAGTAGTATAAGGGGTAGAGATTCACCCCTCCACTTT.

This chain connects TRBV5-1 to TRBJ1-2; the D gene is possibly TRBD1 (5 bases). CDR1 and CDR2 (germline): SGHRS, YFSETQ. V lost 4 bases, J lost 6 bases, and 16 bases lay in between. The CDR3 is 14 amino acids. In DNA form, the CDR3 reads TGCGCCAGCAGCCCACGGGCAGGGAGGGATGGCTACACCTTC. It specifies CASSPRAGRDGYTF.